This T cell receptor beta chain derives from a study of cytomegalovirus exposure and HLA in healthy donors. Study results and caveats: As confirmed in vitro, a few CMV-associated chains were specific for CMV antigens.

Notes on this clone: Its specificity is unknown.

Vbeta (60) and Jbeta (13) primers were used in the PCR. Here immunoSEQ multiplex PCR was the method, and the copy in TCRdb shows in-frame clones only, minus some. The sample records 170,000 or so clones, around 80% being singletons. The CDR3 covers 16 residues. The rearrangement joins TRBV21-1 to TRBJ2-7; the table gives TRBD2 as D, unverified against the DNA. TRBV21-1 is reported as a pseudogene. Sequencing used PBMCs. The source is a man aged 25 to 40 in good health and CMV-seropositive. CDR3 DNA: TGTGCCAGCAGCTACTCCGATCCTAGCGGCGCCTACGAGCAGTACTTC. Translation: CASSYSDPSGAYEQYF.